The 22 T cell receptor beta chains in this list originate from one sample, sequenced in a study of regulatory T cells in long-lasting Graves disease (dated by TCRdb to the early 2020s). This specimen's time point label, interpreted: newly diagnosed GD, antithyroid drugs for less than 3 months. RNA was extracted from PBMCs in TRIzol for both TCR sequencing and RNA sequencing. The library was generated by multiplex PCR. The sample was run on an Illumina HiSeq 4000. CDR3 regions were amplified by Arm-PCR with iRepertoire HTBI primers to construct TCR beta libraries. Clones were called with MiXCR by TCRdb after fastp trimmed the public reads at Q25, and only in-frame beta chains were retained. Identical CDR3 proteins give one entry, which carries the most common genes and DNA. The sample profile shows about 540,000 distinct CDR3 sequences; less than 15% of them were found once. The biggest ten clones account for about 9.1% of the sample.

These data were also filed under a second study, of T cells in Graves' hyperthyroidism and ophthalmopathy.

Specimen: peripheral blood mononuclear cells (PBMCs), collected at new diagnosis, from a patient treated with antithyroid drugs. The receptors here all came from a man aged 25-45 years with Graves disease. Donor details come from another sample of the same person, matched by shared clones.

This chain uses TRBV14 with TRBJ2-1; 11 bases fit TRBD2. The CDR3 spans 15 residues. V lost 8 bases to trimming and J lost 3 bases; unmatched junction nucleotides: 6. Germline V CDR1 and CDR2: SGHDN, FVKESK. The CDR3 DNA reads as TGTGCCAGCGGCCCAGGGACTAGCGGCTACAATGAGCAGTTCTTC. It yields the protein CASGPGTSGYNEQFF.

This rearrangement joins TRBV19 to TRBJ2-2, with TRBD2 matching over 14 bases. Germline assignment: CDR1 LNHDA and CDR2 SQIVND (reference sequence). This CDR3 contains 16 residues. J gave up 3 bases and V 7 bases, and 4 bases lay outside the gene matches. CDR3 DNA: TGTGCCAGTACCGGACTAGCGGGAGGTCACACCGGGGAGCTGTTTTTT. This codes for CASTGLAGGHTGELFF.

This clonotype was recorded many times. An end of the junction does not agree with germline; a read error may underlie this. The V and J genes are TRBV5-1 and TRBJ2-3; D not resolved. From germline, CDR1 is SGHRS and CDR2 YFSETQ. The CDR3 length is 14 residues. CDR3 nucleotide sequence: TGTGCCAGCAGTTTACTTGCCGTAACAGATACGCAGTATTTT. It encodes CASSLLAVTDTQYF.

This clonotype was detected a few times. V is TRBV7-2 and J is TRBJ2-5; possibly TRBD2 for D (5 bases). Trimming removed 8 bases at V and 2 bases at J, with 15 bases between. Germline V gene data show CDR1 as SGHTA and CDR2 as FQGNSA. The CDR3 runs 14 residues. DNA for the CDR3: TGTGCCAGCGGGCGGGTGTTTGGGCAAGAGACCCAGTACTTC. Translation: CASGRVFGQETQYF.

The V and J genes are TRBV27 and TRBJ2-7, with D perhaps TRBD2 (6 bases). The ends were cut back, 0 bases at V and 0 bases at J, with 15 bases in the middle. Germline lookup yields CDR1 MNHEY and CDR2 SMNVEV (reference sequence). CDR3 length: 17 amino acids. The CDR3 region is CASSLSSSAGRSYEQYF. CDR3 coding DNA: TGTGCCAGCAGTTTATCCTCTTCCGCGGGACGCTCCTACGAGCAGTACTTC.

This clonotype was counted many times. V and J are TRBV27 and TRBJ1-5; no clear D gene. The CDR3 contains 13 residues. CDR1 and CDR2 from the germline V gene are MNHEY and SMNVEV (reference sequence). Deletions cut 6 bases from V and 4 bases from J, with 10 bases between. The CDR3 bases are TGTGCCAGCAGCACCCGCCTTAATCAGCCCCAGCATTTT. This gives the protein CASSTRLNQPQHF.

In this sample, this clonotype turned up a few times. This rearrangement joins TRBV12-5 to TRBJ2-1, with 11 bases that match TRBD2. Germline V CDR1 and CDR2: LGHNT, FRNRAP. V trimming: 8 bases; J trimming: 9 bases; junction bases outside the gene matches: 6. The CDR3 extends over 13 amino acids. DNA of the CDR3: TGTGCTAGTTTAGCGGGAGGGACGAGTGAGCAGTTCTTC. Amino acid sequence: CASLAGGTSEQFF.

The sample holds many counts of this clonotype. The chain couples TRBV12-3 or TRBV12-4 to TRBJ2-1; D is ambiguous. V was trimmed by 3 bases and J by 10 bases, leaving 10 bases between them. The CDR3 spans 12 residues. The CDR3 DNA sequence: TGTGCCAGCAGTTTCCAGGTCCGAGAGCAGTTCTTC. This sequence encodes CASSFQVREQFF.

The chain joins TRBV6-2 or TRBV6-3 to TRBJ2-2; 8 positions agree with TRBD2. The CDR3 runs 20 residues. Germline V lookup: CDR1 MNHEY, CDR2 SVGEGT. V lost 3 bases and J lost 2; bases outside the gene matches: 17. The CDR3, as DNA: TGTGCCAGCAGTTATAGCAGGGCTAGCGGGTCAAGAGGAAACACCGGGGAGCTGTTTTTT. Residues: CASSYSRASGSRGNTGELFF.

The genes are TRBV19 and TRBJ2-7; maybe TRBD1 (5 bases). The CDR3 has 15 amino acids. Germline V gene data show CDR1 as LNHDA and CDR2 as SQIVND (reference sequence). Trimming took off 2 bases at V and 5 bases at J, with 16 bases between the two ends. The CDR3 DNA is TGTGCCAGTAGTATATGGGTCAGGGAAACTGACGAGCAGTACTTC. Its translation is CASSIWVRETDEQYF.

The chain recombines TRBV24-1 with TRBJ2-1; D remains unclear. The CDR3 length is 11 residues. In germline, CDR1 is KGHDR, CDR2 SFDVKD. Between the trimmed V and J ends, which lost 3 bases and 10 bases, there was a span of 6 bases. The CDR3 DNA sequence: TGTGCCACCAGTGATATTGGGGAGCAGTTCTTC. Its protein is CATSDIGEQFF.

Ten or more counts support this clonotype. The rearrangement joins TRBV7-2 to TRBJ2-7; D gene uncertain. This CDR3 region has 13 residues. Germline assignment: CDR1 SGHTA and CDR2 FQGNSA. The V gene lost 3 bases and the J gene lost 2 bases, with 8 bases spanning the gap. CDR3 bases: TGTGCCAGCAGCTTCCACAGAGCCTACGAGCAGTACTTC. It translates to CASSFHRAYEQYF.

This clonotype was detected ten times or more. This chain links TRBV18 with TRBJ1-4; D ambiguous. The germline V gene has CDR1 KGHSH and CDR2 LQKENI. The germline V and J ends were trimmed by 2 bases and 7 bases, with 5 bases remaining between them. This CDR3 has 12 amino acids. CDR3 region: CASSPGSEKLFF. In nucleotides, the CDR3 is TGTGCCAGCTCACCAGGGTCTGAAAAACTGTTTTTT.

This clonotype was counted many times. This chain connects TRBV28 to TRBJ2-3, with D perhaps TRBD2 (5 bases). The CDR3 spans 17 residues. Germline CDR1 and CDR2: MDHEN and SYDVKM. V lost 6 bases and J 0 bases, leaving 19 bases between the germline ends. The DNA for the CDR3 is TGTGCCAGCAGATCCAGCAGAATAGCGACTAGCACAGATACGCAGTATTTT. Its translation is CASRSSRIATSTDTQYF.

Comment on this clonotype: An end of the junction does not agree with germline; a read error may underlie this. V gene TRBV29-1 combines with J gene TRBJ2-7, with D possibly TRBD2 on 5 matching bases. This CDR3 comprises 14 residues. The germline CDR1 and CDR2 sequences are SQVTM and ANQGSEA. The CDR3 is CSVPLGEVSDEQYF. CDR3 DNA: TGCAGCGTTCCCCTGGGAGAAGTCTCCGACGAGCAGTACTTC.

This clonotype occurred many times. The chain is built from TRBV7-9 and TRBJ2-1, with D possibly being TRBD1 (5 bases). The CDR3 is made up of 12 amino acids. The V and J ends lost 3 bases and 6 bases respectively, with 6 bases between them. Germline V gives CDR1 SEHNR, CDR2 FQNEAQ (reference sequence). CDR3 in amino acids: CASSFRVNEQFF. The CDR3 DNA follows: TGTGCCAGCAGCTTCAGGGTCAATGAGCAGTTCTTC.

This chain joins TRBV6-1 and TRBJ2-6; D is ambiguous. Germline CDR1 and CDR2: MNHNS and SASEGT. This CDR3 is built from 15 residues. The V gene lost 6 bases and the J gene lost 0 bases, with 9 bases spanning the gap. The CDR3 bases are TGTGCCAGCAGAAACAGTATCTCTGGGGCCAACGTCCTGACTTTC. Protein: CASRNSISGANVLTF.

In this sample, this clonotype turned up a few times. The chain joins TRBV6-2 or TRBV6-3 to TRBJ2-7, with 12 nucleotides matching TRBD2. Germline loops: CDR1 MNHEY, CDR2 SVGEGT. J was trimmed by 5 bases and V by 6 bases; bases with no gene match: 5. This CDR3 is 14 amino acids long. As DNA, the CDR3 is TGTGCCAGCAGGCTAGCGGGAGGGCCCCACGAGCAGTACTTC. The encoded protein is CASRLAGGPHEQYF.

This clonotype came up many times. The chain has TRBV11-2 and TRBJ2-3, with 9 bases matching TRBD1. V was pared by 3 bases and J by 3 bases, with 4 bases of the junction left unmatched. The CDR3 is made up of 15 amino acids. Germline V lookup: CDR1 SGHAT, CDR2 FQNNGV. The DNA for the CDR3 is TGTGCCAGCAGCTTCCGGGACAGGGTTACAGATACGCAGTATTTT. It codes for CASSFRDRVTDTQYF.

Only a few counts were recorded for this clonotype. The chain uses TRBV4-1 and TRBJ2-6; D is uncertain. The CDR3 length is 14 residues. CDR1 MGHRA and CDR2 YSYEKL come from the germline V gene. V was pared by 5 bases and J by 5 bases, with 10 bases between. The CDR3 region has the DNA TGCGCCAGCAGCAAAGGGCCACGGGCCAACGTCCTGACTTTC. Translation gives CASSKGPRANVLTF.

The V and J genes are TRBV18 and TRBJ2-7; 10 bases map to TRBD1. This CDR3 region has 13 residues. The V and J ends lost 2 bases and 6 bases, in that order; junction bases with no gene match: 1. Germline values: CDR1 KGHSH, CDR2 LQKENI. The CDR3 DNA is TGTGCCAGCTCACCAGGACAGGGGGGCGAGCAGTACTTC. Amino acid sequence: CASSPGQGGEQYF.

This clonotype was counted ten times or more. Here the CDR3 DNA reads TGTGCCAGCAGCCGAGGGGTGGGGTGGAGTGAGACCCAGTACTTC. This translates into CASSRGVGWSETQYF. The chain recombines TRBV7-3 with TRBJ2-5; tentatively, D is TRBD1 or TRBD2 (5 bases each). The CDR3 is 15 residues long. V shed 5 bases and J shed 5 bases, with 18 bases lying between them. Germline values: CDR1 SGHTA, CDR2 FQGTGA.